This T cell receptor beta chain is from a study of shared clonotypes between healthy human individuals. This clone was counted a single time. The antigen remains undetermined. Clones were read by immunoSEQ multiplex PCR, and TCRdb kept only the in-frame ones, dropping some. This table has over a million clones, roughly 96% appearing once. Within Nashville, Tennessee resided all donors, each a Caucasian adult. CDR1 is SGHTS, CDR2 YDEGEE, per germline. V gave up 4 bases and J gave up 2 bases, with 17 bases separating them. The CDR3 loop spans 16 amino acids. Study conclusions and caveats: Shared clonotypes across all four donors exceeded non-shared ones in generation probability.

Sequenced sample: naive CD4+ T cells sorted from blood. Subset meaning: CD45RA+ positively selected. The clonotype comes from a man aged 30-40 years in good health. The chain has TRBV5-8 and TRBJ2-3, with D possibly TRBD2 on 7 matching bases. CDR3 sequence: CASSPPWGGATDTQYF. CDR3 nucleotides: TGTGCCAGCAGCCCACCTTGGGGGGGGGCCACAGATACGCAGTATTTT.